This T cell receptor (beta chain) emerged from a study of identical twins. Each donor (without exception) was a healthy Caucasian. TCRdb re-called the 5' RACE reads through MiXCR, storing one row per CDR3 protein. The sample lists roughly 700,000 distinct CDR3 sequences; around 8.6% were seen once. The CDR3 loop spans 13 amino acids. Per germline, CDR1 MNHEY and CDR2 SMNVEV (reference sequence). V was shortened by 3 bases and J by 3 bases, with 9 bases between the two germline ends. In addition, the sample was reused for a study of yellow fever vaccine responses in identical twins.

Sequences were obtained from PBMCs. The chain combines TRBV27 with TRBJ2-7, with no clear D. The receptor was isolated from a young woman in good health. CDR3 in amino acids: CASSFNPYYEQYF. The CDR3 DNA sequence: TGTGCCAGCAGTTTTAATCCGTACTACGAGCAGTACTTC.